This T cell receptor beta chain was sequenced in a study of Graves' ophthalmopathy and Graves' hyperthyroidism. Findings and caveats of the study: In predicting ophthalmopathy progression, the model reached about 71% sensitivity and approximately 72% specificity.

In this sample, this clonotype turned up many times. Its antigen is still unknown. No donor had other autoimmune disease, uncontrolled infection, pregnancy or lactation. The junction had 9 bases not matched to a gene; V was cut back by 3 bases and J by 3 bases. Germline V gene sequence: CDR1 KGHDR, CDR2 SFDVKD. CDR3 length: 17 amino acids. The sequenced template was RNA, covering the TCR beta CDR3 region. First-round RT-PCR relied on HTBI primers, and a second-round multiplex PCR came next. MiXCR was run by TCRdb on the multiplex PCR reads, yielding one entry per CDR3 protein. The table records about 480,000 distinct CDR3 sequences, approximately 15% of them present only once.

This TCR was sampled from a woman between 25 and 40 years old with Graves' ophthalmopathy. The V call is TRBV24-1, the J call TRBJ2-5, with 10 bases that match TRBD2. The source material was blood. The CDR3 coding sequence is TGTGCCACCAGTGATGCCCAAGAGCGGGGGGGGGAAGAGACCCAGTACTTC. Encoded protein: CATSDAQERGGEETQYF.